The 12 T cell receptor beta chains given below trace back to one sample, sequenced in a study of siplizumab effects on memory and regulatory T cells. TCRdb's copy holds only in-frame clones and misses some; the assay was immunoSEQ multiplex PCR. The data hold about 120,000 clones, with roughly 89% observed a single time. Sequencing was carried out using CD4+ T cells sorted from blood. The receptors here all came from a human donor in good health.

This rearrangement joins TRBV25-1 to TRBJ2-3; either TRBD1 or TRBD2 may fit D (5 bases each). CDR1 MGHDK and CDR2 SYGVNS come from the germline V gene. V was clipped by 5 bases and J by 1 base, with 13 bases between them. The CDR3 sequence is 15 residues long. CDR3 sequence reads: CASSTRDGRTDTQYF. The CDR3 DNA sequence: TGTGCCAGCAGTACCCGGGACGGACGCACAGATACGCAGTATTTT.

V is TRBV27 and J is TRBJ1-2, with D tentatively TRBD1 (5 bases). The CDR3 is 14 amino acids. Germline CDR1 reads MNHEY; CDR2 reads SMNVEV (reference sequence). V was shortened by 1 base and J by 2 bases, with 8 bases between the two germline ends. CDR3 protein: CASSLFGGNYGYTF. The CDR3 DNA sequence: TGTGCCAGCAGTTTATTCGGGGGAAACTATGGCTACACCTTC.

The chain couples TRBV10-1 to TRBJ2-7; 15 bases map to TRBD2. Trimming cost V 0 bases and J 2 bases; bases outside gene matches: 5. This CDR3 contains 18 residues. Germline values: CDR1 WNHNN, CDR2 SYGVQD (reference sequence). The CDR3, as DNA: TGCGCCAGCAGTGAGTCGAGGGGACTAGCGGGAGGAACCTACGAGCAGTACTTC. Protein: CASSESRGLAGGTYEQYF.

The V gene is TRBV7-2, the J gene TRBJ2-1; D is undetermined. Germline lookup yields CDR1 SGHTA and CDR2 FQGNSA. The CDR3 runs to 15 residues. The V end lost 1 base, the J end lost 0 bases, and 7 bases lay between the germline ends. The CDR3 nucleotides read TGTGCCAGCAGCTTAGAGTCTCCCTCCTACAATGAGCAGTTCTTC. Protein: CASSLESPSYNEQFF.

The gene calls are TRBV5-1 and TRBJ1-6; D remains unclear. This CDR3 comprises 16 residues. Trimming removed 1 base from V and 8 bases from J, with 16 bases in between. Germline lookup yields CDR1 SGHRS and CDR2 YFSETQ. For the CDR3, the DNA is TGCGCCAGCAGCTTGTCGGAGGCCTCCACTCATTCACCCCTCCACTTT. Translating gives CASSLSEASTHSPLHF.

V is TRBV5-6 and J is TRBJ2-1; unclear D gene. This CDR3 is 15 amino acids long. From germline, CDR1 is SGHDT and CDR2 YYEEEE. With 4 bases removed from V and 13 bases from J, the gap between germline ends came to 24 bases. CDR3 protein: CASSPSVKSKPGQFF. In DNA form, the CDR3 reads TGTGCCAGCAGCCCGTCGGTTAAGTCGAAACCTGGACAGTTCTTC.

The J gene is TRBJ2-7, the V gene TRBV12-5; D is ambiguous. In germline, CDR1 is LGHNT, CDR2 FRNRAP. The CDR3 spans 12 residues. Trimming stripped 1 base from V and 3 bases from J, with 4 bases between. CDR3 protein: CASGLDSYEQYF. The CDR3 DNA reads as TGTGCTAGTGGTTTGGACAGCTACGAGCAGTACTTC.

The chain has TRBV5-4 and TRBJ1-2; D is undetermined. The V gene lost 0 bases and the J gene lost 10 bases, with 16 bases spanning the gap. Per the germline V gene, CDR1 is SGHNT and CDR2 is YYREEE (reference sequence). The length of the CDR3 is 14 residues. The CDR3 sequence: CASSLDPTDRAYTF. In DNA, the CDR3 is TGTGCCAGCAGCTTGGACCCTACAGATCGGGCCTACACCTTC.

The V gene is TRBV5-1, the J gene TRBJ2-5; D possibly corresponds to TRBD2 (7 bases). This CDR3 is built from 14 residues. CDR1 and CDR2 (germline): SGHRS, YFSETQ. V lost 6 bases, J lost 5 bases, and 17 bases lay in between. In nucleotides, the CDR3 is TGCGCCAGCACCACGACGGAGGGGGGGGAGACCCAGTACTTC. It encodes CASTTTEGGETQYF.

This clone occurred once. The V call is TRBV7-7, the J call TRBJ2-3, with 8 bases identical to TRBD2. The V segment lost 5 bases and the J segment 6 bases; nucleotides outside the gene matches: 16. This CDR3 contains 17 residues. The V gene's germline CDR1 is SSHAT and CDR2 FNYEAQ (reference sequence). CDR3 coding DNA: TGTGCCAGCAGCCCCGGGCCGCCGGGACTAGTGGTCGATACGCAGTATTTT. Encoded protein: CASSPGPPGLVVDTQYF.

The rearrangement joins TRBV2 to TRBJ1-1; 11 bases match TRBD1. This CDR3 region has 12 residues. The germline V gene encodes CDR1 SNHLY and CDR2 FYNNEI. The V gene end was trimmed by 4 bases and the J gene end by 8 bases; junction bases not matched to a gene: 0. The CDR3 region has the DNA TGTGCCAGCAGTGGGGACAGGGGGGAAGCTTTCTTT. This encodes CASSGDRGEAFF.

The chain combines TRBV25-1 with TRBJ2-3; no reliable D call. The CDR3 is made up of 12 amino acids. Trimming shortened V by 4 bases and J by 3 bases, and 5 bases separated the two germline ends. Germline-derived CDR1 and CDR2 are MGHDK and SYGVNS. CDR3 DNA: TGTGCCAGCAGTGCAATAACAGATACGCAGTATTTT. The encoded protein is CASSAITDTQYF.